A selection of T cell receptor beta chains follows, all from one sample in a study of T cell changes during pregnancy in multiple sclerosis. Repertoires were generated with immunoSEQ multiplex PCR, while TCRdb's copy carries only in-frame clones and drops some. The sample has 20,000 to 25,000 clones; about 89% are singletons. This sample comprised CD8+ T cells from peripheral blood mononuclear cells, obtained in the first trimester of pregnancy. The receptors derive from a female donor with multiple sclerosis, enrolled in a pregnancy study. CDR3s include the opening cysteine and the closing phenylalanine or tryptophan. Each record gives: D gene, J gene, V gene, clone size, CDR3 protein, CDR3 DNA. A D gene is named only where the DNA matches it firmly. Not every row has a clone size; where given, it reads once, few, many or a size class.

D gene: TRBD2; J gene: TRBJ2-1; V gene: TRBV6-1; clone size: .; CDR3 protein: CASSASAGVSNEQFF; CDR3 DNA: TGTGCCAGCAGTGCCTCAGCGGGAGTCTCCAATGAGCAGTTCTTC
D gene: TRBD1; J gene: TRBJ1-3; V gene: TRBV29-1; clone size: .; CDR3 protein: CSVKGAGNTIYF; CDR3 DNA: TGCAGCGTAAAGGGGGCGGGAAACACCATATATTTT
D gene: TRBD2; J gene: TRBJ2-1; V gene: TRBV7-2; clone size: .; CDR3 protein: CASSRTPGAGGSYNEQFF; CDR3 DNA: TGTGCCAGCAGCCGCACCCCCGGGGCGGGAGGCTCCTACAATGAGCAGTTCTTC
D gene: .; J gene: TRBJ1-5; V gene: TRBV5-4; clone size: .; CDR3 protein: CASSLAGGKGNQPQHF; CDR3 DNA: TGTGCCAGCAGCTTGGCGGGAGGGAAGGGCAATCAGCCCCAGCATTTT
D gene: TRBD2; J gene: TRBJ2-3; V gene: TRBV11-3; clone size: .; CDR3 protein: CASSPRTSGSPDTQYF; CDR3 DNA: TGTGCCAGCAGCCCCCGGACTAGCGGGAGCCCAGATACGCAGTATTTT
D gene: .; J gene: TRBJ2-5; V gene: TRBV29-1; clone size: .; CDR3 protein: CSVEKEGETQYF; CDR3 DNA: TGCAGCGTTGAGAAGGAGGGAGAGACCCAGTACTTC
D gene: TRBD1; J gene: TRBJ2-7; V gene: TRBV6-6; clone size: .; CDR3 protein: CASGQGENEQYF; CDR3 DNA: TGTGCCAGTGGACAGGGGGAGAACGAGCAGTACTTC
D gene: TRBD1; J gene: TRBJ1-1; V gene: TRBV9; clone size: few; CDR3 protein: CASSRTGLTEAFF; CDR3 DNA: TGTGCCAGCAGCCGGACAGGGCTAACTGAAGCTTTCTTT
D gene: TRBD2; J gene: TRBJ2-5; V gene: TRBV9; clone size: .; CDR3 protein: CASSPLTGGETQYF; CDR3 DNA: TGTGCCAGCAGCCCGCTCACGGGAGGAGAGACCCAGTACTTC
D gene: .; J gene: TRBJ2-7; V gene: TRBV7-9; clone size: .; CDR3 protein: CASSLGGQYEQYF; CDR3 DNA: TGTGCCAGCAGCTTAGGAGGACAGTACGAGCAGTACTTC
D gene: .; J gene: TRBJ2-5; V gene: TRBV4-3; clone size: .; CDR3 protein: CASSQDRGSGETQYF; CDR3 DNA: TGCGCCAGCAGCCAAGACAGGGGATCAGGAGAGACCCAGTACTTC
D gene: .; J gene: TRBJ2-7; V gene: TRBV29-1; clone size: .; CDR3 protein: CSALTADSLGYEQYF; CDR3 DNA: TGCAGCGCTTTGACCGCGGACAGTCTAGGCTACGAGCAGTACTTC